What follows are 28 T cell receptor beta chains derived from one specimen sequenced in a study of blood T cell repertoires in COVID-19. Repertoires were generated with immunoSEQ multiplex PCR, while TCRdb's copy carries only in-frame clones and drops some. Here the sample spans over 150,000 clones, 85% to 90% being singletons. The source material was peripheral blood. Receptor source: a man between 65 and 85 years old with active or convalescent COVID-19.

The J gene is TRBJ1-4, the V gene TRBV7-9; 10 bases match TRBD1. CDR3 length: 13 residues. Per the germline V gene, CDR1 is SEHNR and CDR2 is FQNEAQ (reference sequence). J gave up 13 bases and V 5 bases, and 7 bases lay outside the gene matches. In DNA form, the CDR3 reads TGTGCCAGCAGCGGGACAGGGGATGGGTTACTGTTTTTT. Amino acid sequence: CASSGTGDGLLFF.

The J gene is TRBJ2-5, the V gene TRBV28; TRBD2 agrees at 7 bases. Germline CDR1 is MDHEN and CDR2 is SYDVKM. CDR3 length: 11 residues. After removal of 1 base from V and 13 bases from J, the junction contained 3 bases not matched to a gene. The CDR3 coding sequence is TGTGCCAGCAGTTTATCGCGGGAGCCGTACTTC. Its translation: CASSLSREPYF.

The genes are TRBV7-8 and TRBJ2-5; D remains ambiguous. The V end was cut by 3 bases, the J end by 7 bases, with 15 bases between. CDR1 and CDR2 from the germline V gene are SGHVS and FQNEAQ. The CDR3 covers 14 residues. The CDR3 sequence is CASSLIEARGTQYF. Written as DNA, the CDR3 is TGTGCCAGCAGCTTGATTGAAGCGAGAGGGACCCAGTACTTC.

The CDR3 reads CASSADRGNQPQHF. The CDR3 region has the DNA TGTGCCAGCAGCGCCGACAGGGGGAATCAGCCCCAGCATTTT. The V gene is TRBV6-5, the J gene TRBJ1-5; 9 bases fit TRBD1. CDR1 is MNHEY and CDR2 is SVGAGI in the germline V gene. The CDR3 is made up of 14 amino acids. V shed 6 bases, J shed 4 bases, and the junction held 4 bases outside the gene matches.

The chain is built from TRBV10-2 and TRBJ2-7, with TRBD2 identical over 11 bases. Germline trimming cut 7 bases from V and 1 base from J; bases unmatched to any gene: 6. This CDR3 contains 15 residues. The germline V gene has CDR1 WSHSY and CDR2 SAAADI. CDR3 nucleotide sequence: TGCGCCAGCACCGTGACTAGCGGGACATCCTACGAGCAGTACTTC. Translated, it gives CASTVTSGTSYEQYF.

This chain links TRBV18 with TRBJ1-5; D is ambiguous. The CDR3 totals 14 residues. V lost 1 base, J lost 6 bases, and 10 bases lay in between. Germline V gives CDR1 KGHSH, CDR2 LQKENI. In nucleotides, the CDR3 is TGTGCCAGCTCACCACAAGGTTCGGGTCAGCCCCAGCATTTT. Amino acids: CASSPQGSGQPQHF.

The chain combines TRBV15 with TRBJ1-5; D is perhaps TRBD1 (5 bases). Germline assignment: CDR1 LNHNV and CDR2 YYDKDF (reference sequence). The CDR3 is 14 amino acids. The V end lost 0 bases, the J end lost 6 bases, and 9 bases lay between the germline ends. This chain's CDR3 is CATSRDRDSQPQHF. CDR3 nucleotides: TGTGCCACCAGCAGAGACAGGGACTCTCAGCCCCAGCATTTT.

The rearrangement uses TRBV6-1 and TRBJ2-3; 12 nucleotides align to TRBD2. V gave up 4 bases and J gave up 6 bases; unmatched junction bases: 17. This CDR3 is built from 19 residues. CDR1 and CDR2 (germline): MNHNS, SASEGT. CDR3 sequence reads: CASSVRGRTSGIKHDTQYF. In DNA, the CDR3 is TGTGCCAGCAGTGTCAGGGGTAGGACTAGCGGGATCAAACACGATACGCAGTATTTT.

The chain recombines TRBV18 with TRBJ1-1, with D possibly being TRBD1 (6 bases). The CDR3 sequence is 17 residues long. Germline values: CDR1 KGHSH, CDR2 LQKENI. The V end lost 2 bases, the J end lost 5 bases, and 21 bases lay between the germline ends. The CDR3 DNA reads as TGTGCCAGCTCACCAGCCGCGCCAGGGGTCATGGGGACTGAAGCTTTCTTT. Residues: CASSPAAPGVMGTEAFF.

The chain has TRBV10-3 and TRBJ1-1, with 12 bases identical to TRBD1. The CDR3 runs 18 residues. Germline V gene lookup returns CDR1 ENHRY and CDR2 SYGVKD. V lost 8 bases, J lost 4 bases, and 17 bases stayed unmatched. The CDR3 DNA is TGTGCCATCGGCCAGTTTGGGACAGGGGGCCGGTGGGGCACTGAAGCTTTCTTT. Encoded protein: CAIGQFGTGGRWGTEAFF.

J is TRBJ2-1 and V is TRBV4-3, with TRBD2 as a possible D gene (5 bases). Germline CDR1 LGHNA, CDR2 YSLEER. Deletions cut 5 bases from V and 9 bases from J, with 14 bases between. This CDR3 is 13 amino acids long. CDR3 in DNA: TGCGCCAGCAGCTCTTCTCCCCGGGGTGAGCAGTTCTTC. Translating it yields CASSSSPRGEQFF.

The gene calls are TRBV5-4 and TRBJ1-2; weak D call: TRBD1 (6 bases). V was pared by 0 bases and J by 3 bases, with 12 bases between. The CDR3 runs to 15 residues. Per the germline V gene, CDR1 is SGHNT and CDR2 is YYREEE (reference sequence). The DNA of the CDR3 is TGTGCCAGCAGCTTGGCGGGGGGCAGGTACTATGGCTACACCTTC. It encodes CASSLAGGRYYGYTF.

V and J are TRBV5-1 and TRBJ2-1; D is unclear. CDR1 is SGHRS and CDR2 is YFSETQ in the germline V gene. This CDR3 has 13 amino acids. V lost 0 bases and J 5 bases, leaving 6 bases between the germline ends. The CDR3 DNA reads as TGCGCCAGCAGCTTGGGGCCGAACAATGAGCAGTTCTTC. It translates to CASSLGPNNEQFF.

There are a few counts of this clone. The chain couples TRBV28 to TRBJ2-5, with D maybe TRBD1 (6 bases). Trimming took off 8 bases at V and 4 bases at J, with 20 bases between the two ends. The CDR3 runs 15 residues. Germline values: CDR1 MDHEN, CDR2 SYDVKM. The CDR3 bases are TGTGCCAGCCGGCCAGGGGCGGAACCCAGAGAGACCCAGTACTTC. Amino acids: CASRPGAEPRETQYF.

The chain combines TRBV6-1 with TRBJ2-5, with TRBD1 matching over 8 bases. Germline loops: CDR1 MNHNS, CDR2 SASEGT. The CDR3 runs to 16 residues. V was clipped by 3 bases and J by 3 bases; unmatched bases: 9. The CDR3 loop reads CASSDPRGRIEETQYF. CDR3 DNA sequence: TGTGCCAGCAGTGACCCCAGGGGGCGAATCGAAGAGACCCAGTACTTC.

The genes are TRBV5-8 and TRBJ2-1, with a tentative D call TRBD2 (6 bases). CDR1 is SGHTS, CDR2 YDEGEE, per germline. The V end was cut by 0 bases, the J end by 0 bases, with 13 bases between. There are 17 residues in the CDR3. The CDR3 DNA reads TGTGCCAGCAGCTTGGAGGGCGGGATGGGCTCCTACAATGAGCAGTTCTTC. As protein: CASSLEGGMGSYNEQFF.

This clone appeared a few times. The chain recombines TRBV4-3 with TRBJ1-3; no definite D call. This CDR3 spans 14 amino acids. Trimming took off 4 bases at V and 2 bases at J, with 9 bases between the two ends. The germline V gene has CDR1 LGHNA and CDR2 YSLEER. The CDR3 reads CASSLSGTGNTIYF. The DNA of the CDR3 is TGCGCCAGCAGCCTCAGTGGTACTGGAAACACCATATATTTT.

The chain employs TRBV28 and TRBJ2-5; D gene uncertain. Germline V gene data show CDR1 as MDHEN and CDR2 as SYDVKM. V gave up 1 base and J gave up 5 bases, with 5 bases separating them. The CDR3 consists of 12 residues. The CDR3 nucleotides are TGTGCCAGCAGTTTATATGCGGAGACCCAGTACTTC. Translation gives CASSLYAETQYF.

The chain uses TRBV15 and TRBJ1-1; possible D gene TRBD1, 5 bases. Germline loops: CDR1 LNHNV, CDR2 YYDKDF (reference sequence). The CDR3 runs 18 residues. Trimming stripped 1 base from V and 0 bases from J, with 18 bases between. Written as DNA, the CDR3 is TGTGCCACCAGCAGAGGCGGGGGGACGGACACTTTGAACACTGAAGCTTTCTTT. Residues: CATSRGGGTDTLNTEAFF.

The V call is TRBV5-5, the J call TRBJ1-2; 7 bases fit TRBD1. V dropped 5 bases and J dropped 2; count of bases not matched to a gene: 9. Germline CDR1 is SGHKS and CDR2 is YYEKEE (reference sequence). The CDR3 runs 15 residues. CDR3 residues: CASRPAGTVNYGYTF. In DNA form, the CDR3 reads TGTGCCAGCAGACCGGCGGGGACAGTAAACTATGGCTACACCTTC.

This rearrangement joins TRBV9 to TRBJ1-2, with TRBD1 as a possible D gene (6 bases). The CDR3 runs 16 residues. V was trimmed by 4 bases and J by 8 bases, leaving 24 bases between them. Per germline, CDR1 SGDLS and CDR2 YYNGEE. The CDR3 DNA reads TGTGCCAGCAGCCCCACTGGAGGGGGGGCCCAAGGCGGCTACACCTTC. This codes for CASSPTGGGAQGGYTF. The complete variable domain, with remaining parts taken from reference TRBV9 and TRBJ1-2, reads DSGVTQTPKHLITATGQRVTLRCSPRSGDLSVYWYQQSLDQGLQFLIQYYNGEERAKGNILERFSAQQFPDLHSELNLSSLELGDSALYFCASSPTGGGAQGGYTFGSGTRLTVV.

This clone was observed at least ten times. The chain carries TRBV28 and TRBJ2-1; a weak D match, TRBD1 (6 bases). Trimming cost V 7 bases and J 2 bases, with 15 bases left between them. CDR1 and CDR2 from the germline V gene are MDHEN and SYDVKM. The CDR3 runs 15 residues. Here the CDR3 DNA reads TGTGCCAGCACCCTGGGGCAGGGGCCCTACAATGAGCAGTTCTTC. It translates to CASTLGQGPYNEQFF.

This rearrangement joins TRBV5-4 to TRBJ2-2, with TRBD1 identical over 7 bases. CDR1 SGHNT and CDR2 YYREEE come from the germline V gene (reference sequence). Trimming at V came to 4 bases and at J to 0 bases, leaving 3 bases not matched to a gene. This CDR3 is built from 15 residues. The CDR3 loop is CASSLGTANTGELFF. CDR3 nucleotide sequence: TGTGCCAGCAGCCTCGGGACAGCGAACACCGGGGAGCTGTTTTTT.

The chain is built from TRBV5-5 and TRBJ2-2; 10 bases fit TRBD2. Germline values: CDR1 SGHKS, CDR2 YYEKEE (reference sequence). CDR3 length: 15 residues. V lost 1 base to trimming and J lost 7 bases; unmatched junction nucleotides: 4. CDR3 nucleotides: TGTGCCAGCAGCTTGCTAGCGGGAGTTAGCGGGGAGCTGTTTTTT. It specifies CASSLLAGVSGELFF.

As regards this clone: One end of the junction fails to match germline, which may point to a read error. The chain is built from TRBV28 and TRBJ1-5; D might be TRBD1 (6 bases). CDR3 size: 12 residues. Per the germline V gene, CDR1 is MDHEN and CDR2 is SYDVKM. The CDR3 loop reads CGGAAPNQPQHF. CDR3 nucleotide sequence: TGCGGGGGGGCCGCGCCTAATCAGCCCCAGCATTTT. The full variable domain, in which reference TRBV28 and TRBJ1-5 provide the parts outside the CDR3, is DVKVTQSSRYLVKRTGEKVFLECVQDMDHENMFWYRQDPGLGLRLIYFSYDVKMKEKGDIPEGYSVSREKKERFSLILESASTNQTSMYLCGGAAPNQPQHFGDGTRLSIL.

The chain recombines TRBV18 with TRBJ1-2; D unresolved. Germline V gives CDR1 KGHSH, CDR2 LQKENI. V lost 0 bases, J lost 0 bases, and 20 bases lay in between. The length of the CDR3 is 19 residues. CDR3 amino acids: CASSPPGRNTLSANYGYTF. For the CDR3, the DNA is TGTGCCAGCTCACCACCGGGCAGGAATACCCTTTCAGCTAACTATGGCTACACCTTC.

The chain links TRBV18 to TRBJ1-5; TRBD1 matches 10 bases. The trim removed 4 bases at V and 6 bases at J, leaving 6 bases unmatched. CDR3 length: 15 amino acids. CDR1 is KGHSH, CDR2 LQKENI, per germline. CDR3 loop: CASSLTGGERQPQHF. The CDR3 coding sequence is TGTGCCAGCTCACTGACAGGGGGCGAGCGTCAGCCCCAGCATTTT.

The chain employs TRBV12-1 and TRBJ1-1; TRBD1 reflects the table's D call only, with no check against the DNA. TRBV12-1 is deemed a pseudogene. CDR3 size: 15 residues. In DNA form, the CDR3 reads TGTGCCAGCAGCTTTGGCCTACAGGGTTTGACTGAAGCTTTCTTT. Translated, it gives CASSFGLQGLTEAFF.